The rows below give T cell receptor beta chains drawn from one sample of a study of T cell responses to AZD1222 COVID-19 vaccine. Assay used: immunoSEQ multiplex PCR; TCRdb lists only in-frame clones, some missing. The sample yields 90,000 to 150,000 clones, roughly 90% seen once. This material consisted of peripheral blood, taken on day 0 of AZD1222 vaccination. The receptors originated from an adult in good health. The CDR3 runs from the conserved cysteine through the conserved F or W. The D gene is left open where the match is weak. The size field is filled for only some rows; it gives once, few, many or a size class.

d_call j_call clone_size v_call cdr3_length cdr3_aa cdr3_nt
TRBD2 TRBJ2-3 - TRBV9 18 CASSNGGSRGARTDTQYF TGTGCCAGCAGCAACGGTGGGTCGCGGGGGGCTCGCACAGATACGCAGTATTTT
- TRBJ2-7 few TRBV13 13 CASSSASSYEQYF TGTGCCAGCAGCTCCGCGAGCTCCTACGAGCAGTACTTC
TRBD1 TRBJ1-4 - TRBV5-6 15 CASSLAGGRNEKLFF TGTGCCAGCAGCTTGGCAGGGGGACGGAATGAAAAACTGTTTTTT
- TRBJ2-2 - TRBV3-1/TRBV3-2 15 CASSQDWGYTGELFF TGTGCCAGCAGCCAAGATTGGGGGTACACCGGGGAGCTGTTTTTT
TRBD1 TRBJ1-2 - TRBV6-5 12 CASRTGIYGYTF TGTGCCAGCAGGACAGGGATCTATGGCTACACCTTC
TRBD1 TRBJ2-2 - TRBV5-1 14 CASSYGQGTGELFF TGCGCCAGCAGTTACGGACAGGGAACCGGGGAGCTGTTTTTT
- TRBJ2-5 - TRBV20-1 14 CSASAGSLQETQYF TGCAGTGCTAGTGCTGGGAGCCTACAAGAGACCCAGTACTTC
- TRBJ2-1 - TRBV19 15 CASRRVAGGYNEQFF TGTGCCAGCCGTCGAGTGGCCGGCGGATACAATGAGCAGTTCTTC
- TRBJ2-7 - TRBV18 16 CASSPPGAYTPHEQYF TGTGCCAGCTCACCCCCGGGAGCTTATACCCCCCACGAGCAGTACTTC
- TRBJ1-1 - TRBV15 14 CATSPTPLDTEAFF TGTGCCACCAGCCCAACCCCGTTGGACACTGAAGCTTTCTTT
TRBD1 TRBJ2-7 - TRBV6-6 15 CASTKADRGSYEQYF TGTGCCAGCACCAAAGCGGACAGGGGGTCGTACGAGCAGTACTTC
- TRBJ1-6 - TRBV7-9 18 CASSLRRDFSSYNSPLHF TGTGCCAGCAGCTTACGTAGGGACTTCAGCTCCTATAATTCACCCCTCCACTTT
TRBD1 TRBJ1-2 - TRBV27 14 CASSFGTGGFGYTF TGTGCCAGCAGTTTTGGGACAGGGGGTTTTGGCTACACCTTC
- TRBJ2-2 once TRBV5-1 14 CASSPGPWGRELFF TGCGCCAGCAGCCCAGGACCGTGGGGGCGGGAGCTGTTTTTT
- TRBJ2-2 - TRBV2 15 CASRRGAANTGELFF TGTGCCAGTCGTCGGGGGGCTGCGAACACCGGGGAGCTGTTTTTT
TRBD2 TRBJ2-3 - TRBV7-3 14 CASSPGLASDTQYF TGTGCCAGCAGCCCGGGACTAGCTTCAGATACGCAGTATTTT
- TRBJ1-6 - TRBV6-5 15 CASSSSQGSSSPLHF TGTGCCAGCAGTTCGTCACAGGGTTCTAGTTCACCCCTCCACTTT
TRBD1 TRBJ2-7 - TRBV27 15 CASSPDRVWSYEQYF TGTGCCAGCAGTCCGGACAGGGTTTGGTCCTACGAGCAGTACTTC
- TRBJ2-2 - TRBV4-2 12 CASSLGAGELFF TGTGCCAGCAGCCTTGGCGCCGGGGAGCTGTTTTTT
- TRBJ2-4 - TRBV5-6 14 CASSLSSTKNIQYF TGTGCCAGCAGCTTGTCCTCGACCAAAAACATTCAGTACTTC
- TRBJ1-5 - TRBV6-5 14 CASSYSQGSQPQHF TGTGCCAGCAGTTACTCGCAGGGGTCCCAGCCCCAGCATTTT
- TRBJ1-1 - TRBV7-3 13 CASSFVGNTEAFF TGTGCCAGCAGCTTTGTAGGGAACACTGAAGCTTTCTTT
- TRBJ1-1 once TRBV5-4 13 CASSLETNTEAFF TGTGCCAGCAGCTTGGAGACGAACACTGAAGCTTTCTTT
- TRBJ1-4 once TRBV5-4 15 CASSLQGRGREKLFF TGTGCCAGCAGCTTGCAAGGTCGGGGGAGGGAAAAACTGTTTTTT
- TRBJ1-2 - TRBV12-3/TRBV12-4 13 CASSWGDNYGYTF TGTGCCAGCAGTTGGGGGGACAACTATGGCTACACCTTC
- TRBJ2-2 - TRBV18 15 CASSPGTRFLGELFF TGTGCCAGCTCACCAGGAACTAGATTCCTGGGGGAGCTGTTTTTT
- TRBJ1-1 few TRBV6-2/TRBV6-3 14 CASSLSRVITEAFF TGTGCCAGCAGTTTATCGAGAGTAATCACTGAAGCTTTCTTT
- TRBJ2-5 - TRBV7-9 16 CASSFLPAKGQGTQYF TGTGCCAGCAGCTTTCTACCCGCGAAGGGCCAAGGGACCCAGTACTTC
TRBD1 TRBJ1-5 - TRBV6-2/TRBV6-3 14 CASSYTGGYQPQHF TGTGCCAGCAGTTACACAGGGGGCTATCAGCCCCAGCATTTT
- TRBJ1-4 - TRBV29-1 12 CSGRGPNEKLFF TGCAGCGGACGGGGGCCGAATGAAAAACTGTTTTTT
TRBD1 TRBJ2-7 - TRBV9 16 CASSAGAGTGPYEQYF TGTGCCAGCAGCGCAGGGGCCGGGACAGGGCCCTACGAGCAGTACTTC
TRBD2 TRBJ2-1 - TRBV29-1 15 CSVPVEGLADNEQFF TGCAGCGTCCCCGTGGAGGGACTAGCGGACAATGAGCAGTTCTTC
TRBD1 TRBJ1-6 - TRBV7-2 17 CASSLHSQGAGDSPLHF TGTGCCAGCAGCTTACACTCACAGGGGGCTGGGGATTCACCCCTCCACTTT
TRBD1 TRBJ1-1 few TRBV7-2 16 CASSLDRTGVNTEAFF TGTGCCAGCAGCTTAGATAGGACAGGTGTGAACACTGAAGCTTTCTTT
- TRBJ2-3 once TRBV5-6 12 CASSGTGPSQYF TGTGCCAGCAGCGGAACTGGCCCCTCGCAGTATTTT
TRBD1 TRBJ1-4 - TRBV5-1 14 CASSLGTVNEKLFF TGCGCCAGCAGTCTAGGGACAGTAAATGAAAAACTGTTTTTT
- TRBJ1-1 - TRBV9 14 CASSVGEQRAEAFF TGTGCCAGCAGCGTAGGTGAACAGAGGGCTGAAGCTTTCTTT